A single sample is the source of the 2 T cell receptor beta chains below, sequenced in a study of T cells in Graves' hyperthyroidism and ophthalmopathy. Amplification yielded TCR beta CDR3 regions, with RNA transcripts as the source. HTBI primers drove first-round RT-PCR of the TCR CDR3. One entry per CDR3 protein results from TCRdb running MiXCR on the multiplex PCR reads. The sample holds about 500,000 distinct CDR3 sequences; 40% to 50% are singletons and the top ten take about two fifths. The sample was peripheral blood or thyroid tissue (not recorded which). The receptors derive from an adult woman with Graves' disease, either hyperthyroidism or ophthalmopathy (not recorded which).

The sample holds many counts of this clonotype. V and J are TRBV30 and TRBJ1-1; D gene ambiguous. The V end lost 3 bases, the J end lost 1 base, and 12 bases lay between the germline ends. The CDR3 contains 14 residues. Per germline, CDR1 GTSNPN and CDR2 SVGIG (reference sequence). Here the CDR3 reads CAWSADNENTEAFF. DNA of the CDR3: TGTGCCTGGAGCGCAGACAATGAGAACACTGAAGCTTTCTTT.

The genes are TRBV29-1 and TRBJ1-2; D is possibly TRBD1 (6 bases). V was trimmed by 3 bases and J by 7 bases, leaving 15 bases between them. Germline V gene data show CDR1 as SQVTM and CDR2 as ANQGSEA. The CDR3 contains 13 residues. The CDR3 loop reads CSVESGRGSGYTF. In nucleotides, the CDR3 is TGCAGCGTTGAGTCGGGCAGGGGTTCTGGCTACACCTTC.